These 16 T cell receptor beta chains were sequenced from one sample in a study of blood T cell repertoires in COVID-19. Sequencing used immunoSEQ multiplex PCR; TCRdb keeps in-frame clones, though not all of them. The sample has more than 300,000 clones, around 87% seen once. Sequenced input: peripheral blood. The receptors here all came from a woman aged 25 to 39 with COVID-19, enrolled during active disease.

The J gene is TRBJ2-3, the V gene TRBV7-2, with D perhaps TRBD2 (5 bases). This CDR3 is 15 amino acids long. Germline lookup yields CDR1 SGHTA and CDR2 FQGNSA. V was trimmed by 0 bases and J by 0 bases, leaving 7 bases between them. The CDR3, as DNA: TGTGCCAGCAGCTTAGCGGGAGTTAGCACAGATACGCAGTATTTT. This codes for CASSLAGVSTDTQYF.

This clone was seen just once. This sequence joins TRBV4-1 and TRBJ2-3; D perhaps matches TRBD1 (5 bases). The V gene's germline CDR1 is MGHRA and CDR2 YSYEKL. V was cut by 2 bases and J by 3 bases, with 6 bases left in between. The CDR3 is made up of 13 amino acids. The CDR3 here is CASSQQGTDTQYF. For the CDR3, the DNA is TGCGCCAGCAGCCAACAGGGAACAGATACGCAGTATTTT.

The J gene is TRBJ1-4, the V gene TRBV2; 7 bases align to TRBD1. Germline CDR1 SNHLY, CDR2 FYNNEI. The trim removed 1 base at V and 7 bases at J, leaving 3 bases unmatched. This CDR3 is built from 14 residues. The CDR3 spells CASSEVGGSEKLFF. The CDR3 DNA reads TGTGCCAGCAGTGAAGTAGGGGGCAGTGAAAAACTGTTTTTT.

This clone was seen a single time. This chain joins TRBV19 and TRBJ1-2; D is ambiguous. Germline V gives CDR1 LNHDA, CDR2 SQIVND (reference sequence). The CDR3 extends over 12 amino acids. V gave up 1 base and J gave up 8 bases, with 8 bases separating them. The CDR3 loop reads CASSIASSGYTF. CDR3 nucleotide sequence: TGTGCCAGTAGTATAGCCAGTTCCGGCTACACCTTC.

This chain joins TRBV30 and TRBJ1-4; 7 bases match TRBD1. The CDR3 contains 15 residues. Per the germline V gene, CDR1 is GTSNPN and CDR2 is SVGIG (reference sequence). The ends lost 1 base at V and 5 bases at J; junction bases unmatched: 7. Here the CDR3 reads CAWSELGGSNEKLFF. The DNA of the CDR3 is TGTGCCTGGAGTGAATTAGGGGGCTCCAATGAAAAACTGTTTTTT.

The chain couples TRBV7-2 to TRBJ2-2, with TRBD1 matching 7 bases. The germline V gene encodes CDR1 SGHTA and CDR2 FQGNSA. The CDR3 is 13 amino acids. Trimming cost V 7 bases and J 8 bases; bases outside gene matches: 7. This chain's CDR3 is CASNRGPRGELFF. DNA of the CDR3: TGTGCCAGCAACAGGGGCCCGCGGGGGGAGCTGTTTTTT.

V is TRBV7-2 and J is TRBJ1-2; D uncertain. There are 12 residues in the CDR3. The germline V and J ends were trimmed by 5 bases and 4 bases, with 8 bases remaining between them. Germline V gene data show CDR1 as SGHTA and CDR2 as FQGNSA. CDR3 DNA: TGTGCCAGCAGCAAAGACACCTATGGCTACACCTTC. As protein: CASSKDTYGYTF.

The V and J genes are TRBV27 and TRBJ2-4, with D maybe TRBD1 (6 bases). V lost 2 bases and J 15 bases, leaving 17 bases between the germline ends. The CDR3 consists of 13 residues. In germline, CDR1 is MNHEY, CDR2 SMNVEV (reference sequence). The CDR3 bases are TGTGCCAGCAGTTTAACCAGGGGCGATAAGGGGTACTTC. Amino acids: CASSLTRGDKGYF.

The gene calls are TRBV30 and TRBJ2-7, with TRBD2 matching over 7 bases. The CDR3 sequence is 14 residues long. The germline V gene encodes CDR1 GTSNPN and CDR2 SVGIG (reference sequence). J was trimmed by 0 bases and V by 5 bases; bases with no gene match: 7. The CDR3 protein is CAWGGRGSSYEQYF. CDR3 in DNA: TGTGCCTGGGGCGGGAGAGGCAGCTCCTACGAGCAGTACTTC.

This clone was counted only a few times. J is TRBJ2-7 and V is TRBV7-2; 7 bases line up with TRBD2. Germline V gene data show CDR1 as SGHTA and CDR2 as FQGNSA. This CDR3 contains 14 residues. The trim removed 7 bases at V and 5 bases at J, leaving 11 bases unmatched. The DNA of the CDR3 is TGTGCCAGCACGCCTTGGGGGGGGAAGGACGAGCAGTACTTC. Residues: CASTPWGGKDEQYF.

J is TRBJ2-7 and V is TRBV6-5; 7 bases are shared with TRBD1. The CDR3 loop spans 13 amino acids. The V segment lost 6 bases and the J segment 1 base; nucleotides outside the gene matches: 3. The V gene's germline CDR1 is MNHEY and CDR2 SVGAGI. The CDR3 DNA is TGTGCCAGCAGGATGACAGGGTCCTACGAGCAGTACTTC. Translated, it gives CASRMTGSYEQYF.

The chain carries TRBV20-1 and TRBJ1-1; maybe TRBD1 (5 bases). Trimming shortened V by 5 bases and J by 12 bases, and 10 bases separated the two germline ends. From germline, CDR1 is DFQATT and CDR2 SNEGSKA (reference sequence). The CDR3 runs 9 residues. The CDR3 region is CSAGGASFF. In DNA, the CDR3 is TGCAGTGCTGGAGGGGCGTCTTTCTTT.

This chain connects TRBV7-9 to TRBJ2-6; 10 bases align to TRBD1. V was pared by 5 bases and J by 0 bases, with 7 bases of the junction left unmatched. The length of the CDR3 is 18 residues. Germline V lookup: CDR1 SEHNR, CDR2 FQNEAQ (reference sequence). The CDR3 nucleotides read TGTGCCAGCAGCCCCGGGACAGGGGACCTCTCTGGGGCCAACGTCCTGACTTTC. Translated: CASSPGTGDLSGANVLTF.

A note on this clone: The sample carries other DNA sequences with the same CDR3. This rearrangement joins TRBV27 to TRBJ2-5; TRBD2 aligns across 11 bases. V gave up 4 bases and J gave up 2 bases; unmatched junction bases: 6. This CDR3 has 16 amino acids. In germline, CDR1 is MNHEY, CDR2 SMNVEV (reference sequence). CDR3: CASSSGTSGLQETQYF. The CDR3 region has the DNA TGTGCCAGCAGTTCTGGGACTAGCGGCCTACAAGAGACCCAGTACTTC.

The chain couples TRBV5-5 to TRBJ2-3; 7 bases map to TRBD2. The V and J ends lost 0 bases and 2 bases, in that order; junction bases with no gene match: 9. The CDR3 is 17 amino acids. Germline V gene lookup returns CDR1 SGHKS and CDR2 YYEKEE (reference sequence). CDR3 DNA sequence: TGTGCCAGCAGCTTGGGACTAGCAGATGGGGTCACAGATACGCAGTATTTT. It is translated as CASSLGLADGVTDTQYF.

This clone was detected a few times. The V call is TRBV2, the J call TRBJ2-7; D may be TRBD2 (6 bases). Germline V gene lookup returns CDR1 SNHLY and CDR2 FYNNEI. The CDR3 loop spans 14 amino acids. V lost 4 bases and J lost 7, with 17 bases in between. CDR3 residues: CASSARTTTEEQYF. Here the CDR3 DNA reads TGTGCCAGCAGTGCCCGGACTACTACGGAGGAGCAGTACTTC.